This T cell receptor beta chain was identified during a study of blood T cell repertoires in COVID-19. Study summary: COVID-19 samples from acute and convalescent phases originated in the United States, Italy and Spain. T cells, B-cell-depleted T cells, or PBMCs supplied cDNA or gDNA.

In the original analysis: Counts of nucleated cells, estimated from reference gene primer amplification, were obtained. TCRdb's copy holds only in-frame clones and misses some; the assay was immunoSEQ multiplex PCR. From that table come the V and J calls and clone size; the DNA was used to work out D and trimming. The table lists about 83,000 clones, around nine tenths of them singletons. Looked up from germline, CDR1 is KGHDR and CDR2 is SFDVKD. The CDR3 consists of 14 residues. V lost 3 bases, J lost 8 bases, and 15 bases lay in between. The rearrangement links TRBV24-1 to TRBJ1-2, with a weak D call TRBD1 (6 bases). This receptor was taken from a woman older than 75 with active or convalescent COVID-19. The specimen was peripheral blood. CDR3 sequence (DNA): TGTGCCACCAGTGATCCCGGGGAGGGGACAGGCTACACCTTC. It translates to CATSDPGEGTGYTF.